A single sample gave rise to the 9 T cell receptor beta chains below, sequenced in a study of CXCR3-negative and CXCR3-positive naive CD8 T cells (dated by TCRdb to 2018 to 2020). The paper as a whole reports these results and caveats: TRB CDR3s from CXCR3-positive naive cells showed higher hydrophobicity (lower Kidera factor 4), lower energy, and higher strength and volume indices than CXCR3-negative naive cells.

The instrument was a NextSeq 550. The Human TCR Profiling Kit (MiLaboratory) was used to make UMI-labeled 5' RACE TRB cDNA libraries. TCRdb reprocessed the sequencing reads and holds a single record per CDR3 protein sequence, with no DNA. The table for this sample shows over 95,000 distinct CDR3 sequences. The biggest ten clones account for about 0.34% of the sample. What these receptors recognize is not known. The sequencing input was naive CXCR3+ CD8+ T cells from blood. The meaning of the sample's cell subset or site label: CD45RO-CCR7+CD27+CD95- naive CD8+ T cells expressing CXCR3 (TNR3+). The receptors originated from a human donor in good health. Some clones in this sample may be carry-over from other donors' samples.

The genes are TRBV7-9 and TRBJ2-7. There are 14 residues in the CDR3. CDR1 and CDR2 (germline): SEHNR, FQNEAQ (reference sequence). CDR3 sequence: CASRETGNPYEQYF. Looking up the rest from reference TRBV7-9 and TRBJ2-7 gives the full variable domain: DTGVSQNPRHKITKRGQNVTFRCDPISEHNRLYWYRQTLGQGPEFLTYFQNEAQLEKSRLLSDRFSAERPKGSFSTLEIQRTEQGDSAMYLCASRETGNPYEQYFGPGTRLTVT.

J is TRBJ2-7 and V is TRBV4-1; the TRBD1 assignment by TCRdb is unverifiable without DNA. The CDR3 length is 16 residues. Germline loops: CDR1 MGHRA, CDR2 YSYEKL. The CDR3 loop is CASSQVGQGRMGEQYF.

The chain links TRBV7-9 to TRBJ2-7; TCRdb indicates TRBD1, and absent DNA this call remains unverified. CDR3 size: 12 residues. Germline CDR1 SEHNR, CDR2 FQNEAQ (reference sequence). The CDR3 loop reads CASSRDSHEQYF.

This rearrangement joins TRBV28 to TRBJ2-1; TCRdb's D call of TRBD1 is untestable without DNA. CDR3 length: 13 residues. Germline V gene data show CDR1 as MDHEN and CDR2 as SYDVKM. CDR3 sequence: CASSFPDRIEQFF. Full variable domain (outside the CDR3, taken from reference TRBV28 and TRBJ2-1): DVKVTQSSRYLVKRTGEKVFLECVQDMDHENMFWYRQDPGLGLRLIYFSYDVKMKEKGDIPEGYSVSREKKERFSLILESASTNQTSMYLCASSFPDRIEQFFGPGTRLTVL.

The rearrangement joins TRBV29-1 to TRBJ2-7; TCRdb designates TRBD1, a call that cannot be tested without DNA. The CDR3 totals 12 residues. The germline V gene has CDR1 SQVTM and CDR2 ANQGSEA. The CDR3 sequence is CSVEGQGYEQYF.

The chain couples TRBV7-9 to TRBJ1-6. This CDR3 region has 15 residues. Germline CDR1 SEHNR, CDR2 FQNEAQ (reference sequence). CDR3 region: CASSSGRIYNSPLHF.

CDR3 loop: CASSSGDSGLAYEQYF. J is TRBJ2-7 and V is TRBV11-1; there is no DNA to check the TCRdb D call of TRBD2. Per germline, CDR1 SGHAT and CDR2 FQDESV (reference sequence). The CDR3 runs 16 residues. The whole variable domain, remainder taken from reference TRBV11-1 and TRBJ2-7, is EAEVAQSPRYKITEKSQAVAFWCDPISGHATLYWYRQILGQGPELLVQFQDESVVDDSQLPKDRFSAERLKGVDSTLKIQPAELGDSAMYLCASSSGDSGLAYEQYFGPGTRLTVT.

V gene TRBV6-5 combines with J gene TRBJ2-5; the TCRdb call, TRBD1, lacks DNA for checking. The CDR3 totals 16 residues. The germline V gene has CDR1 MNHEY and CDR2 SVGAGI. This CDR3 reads CASSADPRDRQETQYF.

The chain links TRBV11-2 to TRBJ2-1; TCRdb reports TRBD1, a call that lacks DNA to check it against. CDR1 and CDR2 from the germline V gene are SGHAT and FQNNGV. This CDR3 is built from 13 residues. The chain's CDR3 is CASSLGGPNEQFF.